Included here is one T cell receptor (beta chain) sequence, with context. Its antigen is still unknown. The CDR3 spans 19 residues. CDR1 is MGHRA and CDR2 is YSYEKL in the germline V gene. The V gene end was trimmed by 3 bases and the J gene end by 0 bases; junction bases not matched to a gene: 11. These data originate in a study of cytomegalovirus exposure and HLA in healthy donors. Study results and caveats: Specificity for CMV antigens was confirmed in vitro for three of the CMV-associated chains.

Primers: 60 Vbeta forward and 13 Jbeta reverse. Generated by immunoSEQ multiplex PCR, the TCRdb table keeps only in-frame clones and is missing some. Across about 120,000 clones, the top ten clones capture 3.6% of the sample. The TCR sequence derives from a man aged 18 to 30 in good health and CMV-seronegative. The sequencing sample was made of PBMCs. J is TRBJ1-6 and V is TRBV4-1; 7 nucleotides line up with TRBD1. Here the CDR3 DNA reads TGCGCCAGCAGCCACTCACAGGGGCGATCGAGCTCCTATAATTCACCCCTCCACTTT. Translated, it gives CASSHSQGRSSSYNSPLHF.